A single sample is the source of the 27 T cell receptor beta chains below, sequenced in a study of CD8+CD57+ T cells in acquired aplastic anemia. The patients chosen for sequencing had shown expansion of CD8+CD57+ cells (detected by flow cytometry). TCR beta VDJ and CDR3 profiles were obtained from a genomic DNA template. Via MiXCR, TCRdb re-called the reads, giving one row per CDR3 protein. The sample has approximately 220,000 distinct CDR3 sequences; around half are singletons. Source material: sorted CD4+, CD8+, or CD8+CD57+ T cells (not recorded which) from PBMCs. The receptor set was obtained from a human donor with aplastic anemia.

Ten or more counts support this clonotype. The gene calls are TRBV19 and TRBJ2-7, with D perhaps matching TRBD1 (5 bases). The CDR3 consists of 14 residues. V lost 2 bases and J lost 5, with 13 bases in between. Germline V gene lookup returns CDR1 LNHDA and CDR2 SQIVND (reference sequence). In DNA form, the CDR3 reads TGTGCCAGTAGTATACAGGGAAATCTGCACGAGCAGTACTTC. Translated: CASSIQGNLHEQYF.

As to this clonotype: The junction departs from germline at one end; a sequencing error may be responsible. V is TRBV5-1 and J is TRBJ2-2, with 11 bases identical to TRBD1. This CDR3 has 18 amino acids. The V gene's germline CDR1 is SGHRS and CDR2 YFSETQ. The CDR3 region is CASSLYKAGTGGTGELFF. CDR3 nucleotide sequence: TGTGCCAGCAGCCTATACAAAGCCGGGACAGGGGGCACCGGGGAGCTGTTTTTT.

About this clonotype: A read error may be the cause here, since a much bigger clone is one base away. Since no conserved phenylalanine or tryptophan closes the CDR3, a read error is the likely cause. The chain carries TRBV3-1 and TRBJ2-3; 8 bases are a match to TRBD2. The CDR3 has 17 residues. J lost 2 bases, V lost 0 bases, and 7 bases had no gene match. Germline CDR1 LGHDT, CDR2 YNNKEL (reference sequence). This chain's CDR3 is CASSQDVAGSYTDTQYC. The CDR3, as DNA: TGTGCCAGCAGCCAAGACGTAGCGGGGAGCTACACAGATACGCAGTATTGT.

This clonotype was seen just once. It is likely a read error, because the conserved phenylalanine at the end of the CDR3 is missing. The chain links TRBV6-2 or TRBV6-3 to TRBJ1-4; possible D gene TRBD1, 6 bases. The CDR3 runs 15 residues. V lost 8 bases, J lost 5 bases, and 18 bases lay in between. Per the germline V gene, CDR1 is MNHEY and CDR2 is SVGEGT. The DNA of the CDR3 is TGTGCCAGCCTGGACGAGGGGGGCCGGAATGAAAAACTGTTTCTT. Amino acids: CASLDEGGRNEKLFL.

The J gene is TRBJ2-3, the V gene TRBV24-1; no reliable D call. This CDR3 is built from 15 residues. V shed 6 bases and J shed 2 bases, with 14 bases lying between them. Germline CDR1 KGHDR, CDR2 SFDVKD. The DNA for the CDR3 is TGTGCCACCAGTTACCGGCTCCATCCCACAGATACGCAGTATTTT. Protein sequence: CATSYRLHPTDTQYF.

V gene TRBV28 combines with J gene TRBJ2-2, with TRBD2 matching over 11 bases. CDR3 length equals 19 residues. Germline V lookup: CDR1 MDHEN, CDR2 SYDVKM. J was trimmed by 5 bases and V by 3 bases; bases with no gene match: 14. The CDR3 reads CASSFIAGGPSRTTGELFF. DNA for the CDR3: TGTGCCAGCAGTTTCATAGCGGGAGGGCCCTCCCGAACAACCGGGGAGCTGTTTTTT.

The rearrangement uses TRBV7-3 and TRBJ2-1; 9 bases align to TRBD2. This CDR3 spans 13 amino acids. V dropped 2 bases and J dropped 10; count of bases not matched to a gene: 3. Germline CDR1 and CDR2: SGHTA and FQGTGA. Here the CDR3 DNA reads TGTGCCAGCAGCTTAGCGGGGGGGTGGGAGCAGTTCTTC. Its protein is CASSLAGGWEQFF.

As regards this clonotype: This may arise from a read error, as a much more abundant clone is one base away. This chain links TRBV10-3 with TRBJ2-7, with a possible D match to TRBD1 (6 bases). The CDR3 spans 14 residues. CDR1 is ENHRY and CDR2 is SYGVKD in the germline V gene. The CDR3 protein is CASSLWTDSCEQYF. The CDR3 coding sequence is TGTGCCAGCAGCCTTTGGACAGACTCCTGCGAGCAGTACTTC.

V is TRBV24-1 and J is TRBJ2-1, with D uncertain. Germline V gives CDR1 KGHDR, CDR2 SFDVKD. This CDR3 comprises 15 residues. Deletions cut 5 bases from V and 8 bases from J, with 18 bases between. The CDR3 nucleotides read TGTGCCACCAGTGGGGGTTCAGCAAGAGTGGATGAGCAGTTCTTC. It specifies CATSGGSARVDEQFF.

This clonotype was counted many times. The CDR3 sequence is CASSQDFRHGTYEQYF. DNA of the CDR3: TGTGCCAGCAGCCAGGATTTCAGGCACGGTACCTACGAGCAGTACTTC. The gene calls are TRBV3-1 and TRBJ2-7; no clear D gene. Germline-derived CDR1 and CDR2 are LGHDT and YNNKEL (reference sequence). Trimming cost V 3 bases and J 2 bases, with 17 bases left between them. CDR3 length: 16 amino acids.

This clonotype appeared many times. The chain combines TRBV27 with TRBJ2-7; D perhaps matches TRBD1 (6 bases). The V and J ends lost 6 bases and 5 bases respectively, with 14 bases between them. Germline V gives CDR1 MNHEY, CDR2 SMNVEV (reference sequence). This CDR3 is built from 13 residues. CDR3 amino acids: CASSPGSGDEQYF. In nucleotides, the CDR3 is TGTGCCAGCAGCCCCGGCTCAGGGGACGAGCAGTACTTC.

In its sample, this clonotype was seen many times. The chain couples TRBV7-8 to TRBJ1-5, with a tentative D call TRBD1 (6 bases). The ends were cut back, 5 bases at V and 7 bases at J, with 15 bases in the middle. CDR1 and CDR2 (germline): SGHVS, FQNEAQ. The CDR3 totals 14 residues. CDR3 protein: CASSPGVAEQPQHF. In nucleotides, the CDR3 is TGTGCCAGCAGCCCAGGGGTAGCGGAGCAGCCCCAGCATTTT.

This clonotype has a single count. Here the CDR3 DNA reads TGTGCCACCAGCAGCTTGAAATGGGAGGGTGAGCAGTTCTTC. Translating gives CATSSLKWEGEQFF. This chain connects TRBV15 to TRBJ2-1, with 7 bases fitting TRBD2. The CDR3 has 14 residues. Germline V lookup: CDR1 LNHNV, CDR2 YYDKDF (reference sequence). V trimming: 3 bases; J trimming: 9 bases; junction bases outside the gene matches: 8.

This clonotype was recorded once. The rearrangement joins TRBV7-2 to TRBJ1-1; 7 bases align to TRBD1. Germline values: CDR1 SGHTA, CDR2 FQGNSA. The CDR3 sequence is 16 residues long. V lost 2 bases to trimming and J lost 1 base; unmatched junction nucleotides: 7. CDR3 bases: TGTGCCAGCAGCTTACCCCCAGGGGGAACGAACACTGAAGCTTTCTTT. Translation: CASSLPPGGTNTEAFF.

The chain combines TRBV20-1 with TRBJ2-3; 8 bases match TRBD1. This CDR3 is 15 amino acids long. CDR1 DFQATT and CDR2 SNEGSKA come from the germline V gene (reference sequence). The V segment lost 0 bases and the J segment 3 bases; nucleotides outside the gene matches: 5. The CDR3 loop is CSARDPNRGTDTQYF. CDR3 nucleotide sequence: TGCAGTGCTAGAGATCCGAACAGGGGGACAGATACGCAGTATTTT.

The chain joins TRBV11-2 to TRBJ1-2, with unresolved D. V was shortened by 9 bases and J by 0 bases, with 20 bases between the two germline ends. This CDR3 spans 16 amino acids. From germline, CDR1 is SGHAT and CDR2 FQNNGV. The DNA for the CDR3 is TGTGCCAGTAGTATGAGCGGGGAGAGAGCTAACTATGGCTACACCTTC. Translation: CASSMSGERANYGYTF. Full variable domain (rest looked up from reference TRBV11-2 and TRBJ1-2): EAGVAQSPRYKIIEKRQSVAFWCNPISGHATLYWYQQILGQGPKLLIQFQNNGVVDDSQLPKDRFSAERLKGVDSTLKIQPAKLEDSAVYLCASSMSGERANYGYTFGSGTRLTVV.

V and J are TRBV19 and TRBJ2-6, with D possibly being TRBD1 or TRBD2 (5 bases each). Trimming took 9 bases from V and 3 from J, leaving 9 bases between them. The germline CDR1 and CDR2 sequences are LNHDA and SQIVND (reference sequence). This CDR3 contains 13 residues. Here the CDR3 reads CARRGSGANVLTF. The CDR3 region has the DNA TGTGCCAGGAGGGGAAGTGGGGCCAACGTCCTGACTTTC.

In this sample, this clonotype turned up a few times. The chain employs TRBV7-2 and TRBJ1-2; 9 positions match TRBD1. V shed 4 bases, J shed 7 bases, and the junction held 7 bases outside the gene matches. This CDR3 region has 14 residues. Germline assignment: CDR1 SGHTA and CDR2 FQGNSA. CDR3 sequence: CASSSDRGFLGYTF. CDR3 nucleotides: TGTGCCAGCAGCTCGGACAGGGGATTTCTTGGCTACACCTTC.

This clonotype was recorded at least ten times. The genes are TRBV19 and TRBJ1-2; no clear D. V lost 4 bases to trimming and J lost 4 bases, with 25 bases between them. The CDR3 has 18 residues. CDR1 is LNHDA, CDR2 SQIVND, per germline (reference sequence). CDR3 residues: CASSNGQALELWTYGYTF. The DNA for the CDR3 is TGTGCCAGTAGTAACGGGCAGGCGCTCGAGCTATGGACCTATGGCTACACCTTC.

This clonotype was observed many times. The V call is TRBV19, the J call TRBJ2-1; D unclear. V was pared by 1 base and J by 6 bases, with 4 bases between. Germline assignment: CDR1 LNHDA and CDR2 SQIVND (reference sequence). The CDR3 length is 12 residues. The CDR3 protein is CASSIGGNEQFF. The CDR3 nucleotides are TGTGCCAGTAGTATAGGTGGCAATGAGCAGTTCTTC.

This clonotype came up a few times. CDR3 in DNA: TGTGCCAGCATCCTCGAAGATGCAACTAATGAAAAACTGTTTTTT. Translating it yields CASILEDATNEKLFF. The rearrangement uses TRBV27 and TRBJ1-4; D remains ambiguous. The CDR3 has 15 residues. V was clipped by 7 bases and J by 0 bases, with 12 bases between them. Per the germline V gene, CDR1 is MNHEY and CDR2 is SMNVEV (reference sequence).

This clonotype has only a few counts. The V call is TRBV14, the J call TRBJ1-1; TRBD1 is a possible D gene (6 bases). The CDR3 loop spans 16 amino acids. V was clipped by 2 bases and J by 4 bases, with 17 bases between them. Germline V gene sequence: CDR1 SGHDN, CDR2 FVKESK. The CDR3 DNA reads as TGTGCCAGCAGCCAACTGGGGGCCCTTATAGTCACTGAAGCTTTCTTT. It translates to CASSQLGALIVTEAFF.

The chain recombines TRBV10-3 with TRBJ2-1, with unresolved D. The V and J ends lost 2 bases and 0 bases respectively, with 8 bases between them. The germline V gene encodes CDR1 ENHRY and CDR2 SYGVKD. This CDR3 comprises 15 residues. The CDR3 region is CAISEGELSYNEQFF. In DNA, the CDR3 is TGTGCCATCAGTGAGGGAGAACTCTCCTACAATGAGCAGTTCTTC.

This chain connects TRBV5-1 to TRBJ1-2, with unresolved D. Germline V gives CDR1 SGHRS, CDR2 YFSETQ. This CDR3 region has 12 residues. With 4 bases removed from V and 10 bases from J, the gap between germline ends came to 14 bases. The CDR3 region is CASSQRGKYYTF. The CDR3 bases are TGCGCCAGCAGCCAGAGAGGGAAGTACTACACCTTC.

Written as DNA, the CDR3 is TGTGCCACCAGTGACCGGACAGGGGGCTGGGCTTTCTTT. Protein product: CATSDRTGGWAFF. V is TRBV24-1 and J is TRBJ1-1, with 11 bases that match TRBD1. This CDR3 region has 13 residues. With V trimmed by 4 bases and J by 11 bases, 5 bases remained unmatched. The germline gives CDR1 KGHDR, CDR2 SFDVKD.

The chain is built from TRBV15 and TRBJ2-7; D not resolved. Germline CDR1 reads LNHNV; CDR2 reads YYDKDF (reference sequence). The V and J ends lost 3 bases and 0 bases respectively, with 9 bases between them. This CDR3 spans 14 amino acids. The CDR3 loop is CATSSRTVSYEQYF. DNA of the CDR3: TGTGCCACCAGCAGCCGGACGGTCTCCTACGAGCAGTACTTC.

The V and J genes are TRBV25-1 and TRBJ1-1; D is ambiguous. The CDR3 is 11 residues long. V lost 6 bases and J 4 bases, leaving 6 bases between the germline ends. In germline, CDR1 is MGHDK, CDR2 SYGVNS. The CDR3, as DNA: TGTGCCAGCAGAACCCCCACTGAAGCTTTCTTT. Residues: CASRTPTEAFF.